The 4 T cell receptor beta chains below were found in one sample sequenced in a study of cytomegalovirus exposure and HLA in healthy donors (dated by TCRdb to about 2017). Library method: the immunoSEQ multiplex PCR assay. For the multiplex PCR, a mixture combining 60 forward primers for TCR Vbeta segments and 13 reverse primers for TCR Jbeta segments was used. TCRdb re-hosts the immuneACCESS table, in-frame sequences only. Its copies lack some clones; in the studies checked, an unresolved V gene accounts for under half of them, and the cause for the rest is not known. Within this sample are roughly 150,000 clones, with roughly 80% of them counted one time only. The ten largest make up approximately 2.4% of the sample. The sample taken for sequencing was PBMCs. Source of these receptors: a male donor in good health and CMV-seronegative.

This chain joins TRBV29-1 and TRBJ1-3; a possible D gene is TRBD1 (6 bases). The CDR3 runs 13 residues. Trimming took off 7 bases at V and 1 base at J, with 11 bases between the two ends. The germline V gene has CDR1 SQVTM and CDR2 ANQGSEA. CDR3 bases: TGCAGCGCCCGGACAGATTCTGGAAACACCATATATTTT. This gives the protein CSARTDSGNTIYF.

This clone has only a few counts. The V and J genes are TRBV30 and TRBJ2-1; 11 bases line up with TRBD1. Germline assignment: CDR1 GTSNPN and CDR2 SVGIG (reference sequence). Unmatched junction bases numbered 7, after V lost 5 bases and J lost 7 bases. The length of the CDR3 is 14 residues. The CDR3 DNA reads TGTGCCTGGGGGGGACAGGGGGGATTTAATGAGCAGTTCTTC. Translating it yields CAWGGQGGFNEQFF. Full variable domain (missing parts from reference TRBV30 and TRBJ2-1): SQTIHQWPATLVQPVGSPLSLECTVEGTSNPNLYWYRQAAGRGLQLLFYSVGIGQISSEVPQNLSASRPQDRQFILSSKKLLLSDSGFYLCAWGGQGGFNEQFFGPGTRLTVL.

J is TRBJ2-1 and V is TRBV9; D is uncertain. This CDR3 comprises 14 residues. Germline assignment: CDR1 SGDLS and CDR2 YYNGEE. Trimming left V 0 bases short and J 7 bases short, with 11 bases between. The CDR3 loop is CASSVEPSRNEQFF. Here the CDR3 DNA reads TGTGCCAGCAGCGTAGAACCCAGCAGGAATGAGCAGTTCTTC. Based on the CDR3 plus reference TRBV9 and TRBJ2-1, the full variable domain is DSGVTQTPKHLITATGQRVTLRCSPRSGDLSVYWYQQSLDQGLQFLIQYYNGEERAKGNILERFSAQQFPDLHSELNLSSLELGDSALYFCASSVEPSRNEQFFGPGTRLTVL.

CDR3 bases: TGCAGCGTTGGTCCATCGTCGGCCCAGTACTTC. Translated, it gives CSVGPSSAQYF. This sequence joins TRBV29-1 and TRBJ2-5, with D uncertain. Trimming removed 4 bases from V and 9 bases from J, with 12 bases in between. Germline assignment: CDR1 SQVTM and CDR2 ANQGSEA. CDR3 length: 11 residues.